These 27 T cell receptor beta chains came from one sample sequenced in a study of T cell responses to AZD1222 COVID-19 vaccine. Clones were sequenced by immunoSEQ multiplex PCR, and TCRdb holds only the in-frame ones, with some missing. The table shows 90,000 to 120,000 clones, with about 93% occurring only once. Sequences were derived from peripheral blood, sampled on day 0 of AZD1222 vaccination. The origin of the receptors is an adult in good health.

The rearrangement links TRBV7-2 to TRBJ2-1; 12 bases are shared with TRBD2. There are 15 residues in the CDR3. Germline-derived CDR1 and CDR2 are SGHTA and FQGNSA. Trimming at V came to 3 bases and at J to 9 bases, leaving 6 bases not matched to a gene. The CDR3 DNA sequence: TGTGCCAGCAGCTTTAGGCCTAGCGGGGGGGGTGAGCAGTTCTTC. Its protein is CASSFRPSGGGEQFF.

The chain has TRBV6-4 and TRBJ1-1; D gene uncertain. CDR3 length equals 13 residues. CDR1 and CDR2 (germline): MRHNA, SNTAGT. V was shortened by 5 bases and J by 1 base, with 8 bases between the two germline ends. CDR3 loop: CASSRDSNTEAFF. The CDR3 DNA follows: TGTGCCAGCAGTAGGGATTCGAACACTGAAGCTTTCTTT.

V and J are TRBV7-9 and TRBJ1-4, with 9 bases identical to TRBD1. V dropped 5 bases and J dropped 7; count of bases not matched to a gene: 8. This CDR3 contains 15 residues. Germline CDR1 is SEHNR and CDR2 is FQNEAQ (reference sequence). CDR3 sequence (DNA): TGTGCCAGCAGCAAGACCGGGACAGGGCCTGAAAAACTGTTTTTT. Residues: CASSKTGTGPEKLFF.

The chain has TRBV7-2 and TRBJ2-3, with no clear D. This CDR3 contains 13 residues. The V end was cut by 5 bases, the J end by 1 base, with 7 bases between. Per germline, CDR1 SGHTA and CDR2 FQGNSA. CDR3 residues: CASSPPGTDTQYF. The DNA of the CDR3 is TGTGCCAGCAGCCCCCCCGGCACAGATACGCAGTATTTT.

This chain uses TRBV29-1 with TRBJ1-2; no clear D gene. Trimming removed 4 bases at V and 2 bases at J, with 8 bases between. There are 12 residues in the CDR3. The germline gives CDR1 SQVTM, CDR2 ANQGSEA. The CDR3 here is CSVGGGNYGYTF. CDR3 DNA sequence: TGCAGCGTTGGGGGAGGGAACTATGGCTACACCTTC.

The rearrangement links TRBV30 to TRBJ1-3; 7 positions agree with TRBD1. This CDR3 contains 15 residues. CDR1 and CDR2 from the germline V gene are GTSNPN and SVGIG (reference sequence). The V segment lost 4 bases and the J segment 4 bases; nucleotides outside the gene matches: 10. DNA of the CDR3: TGTGCCTGGACGGTGGGACAGCTCTTAGGAAACACCATATATTTT. It is translated as CAWTVGQLLGNTIYF.

This chain connects TRBV13 to TRBJ2-1, with 11 nucleotides matching TRBD2. The trim removed 2 bases at V and 0 bases at J, leaving 12 bases unmatched. Germline V CDR1 and CDR2: PRHDT, FYEKMQ (reference sequence). This CDR3 region has 20 residues. CDR3 residues: CASSLYSRTSGRSSYNEQFF. DNA of the CDR3: TGTGCCAGCAGCTTATATTCTAGGACTAGCGGGCGAAGCTCCTACAATGAGCAGTTCTTC.

The rearrangement joins TRBV24-1 to TRBJ2-3; D is unclear. CDR1 and CDR2 from the germline V gene are KGHDR and SFDVKD. V was pared by 4 bases and J by 5 bases, with 3 bases between. The CDR3 spans 11 residues. CDR3 sequence: CATSDVDTQYF. CDR3 bases: TGTGCCACCAGTGACGTAGATACGCAGTATTTT.

V usage is TRBV19 and J usage is TRBJ1-5; D is ambiguous. In germline, CDR1 is LNHDA, CDR2 SQIVND (reference sequence). This CDR3 comprises 12 residues. V lost 2 bases to trimming and J lost 7 bases, with 6 bases between them. The CDR3 spells CASSILGQPQHF. The CDR3 DNA reads TGTGCCAGTAGTATATTAGGCCAGCCCCAGCATTTT. The whole variable domain, remainder taken from reference TRBV19 and TRBJ1-5, is DGGITQSPKYLFRKEGQNVTLSCEQNLNHDAMYWYRQDPGQGLRLIYYSQIVNDFQKGDIAEGYSVSREKKESFPLTVTSAQKNPTAFYLCASSILGQPQHFGDGTRLSIL.

The chain carries TRBV14 and TRBJ1-1; no definite D call. Looked up from germline, CDR1 is SGHDN and CDR2 is FVKESK. V was clipped by 4 bases and J by 10 bases, with 13 bases between them. The CDR3 is 12 amino acids. In DNA, the CDR3 is TGTGCCAGCAGCCCCAAGGGTGCACGAGCTTTCTTT. It encodes CASSPKGARAFF.

This chain connects TRBV7-9 to TRBJ1-1; D perhaps matches TRBD1 (6 bases). CDR3 length: 13 amino acids. CDR1 is SEHNR, CDR2 FQNEAQ, per germline (reference sequence). Trimming pared 4 bases from V and 5 bases from J, leaving 11 bases between. The CDR3 protein is CASSWGAGTEAFF. The CDR3, as DNA: TGTGCCAGCAGCTGGGGGGCTGGGACTGAAGCTTTCTTT.

The chain recombines TRBV5-1 with TRBJ1-2; no reliable D call. The CDR3 extends over 14 amino acids. Germline V gene sequence: CDR1 SGHRS, CDR2 YFSETQ. Trimming shortened V by 5 bases and J by 1 base, and 12 bases separated the two germline ends. The DNA of the CDR3 is TGCGCCAGCAGGACGGATTTAAATAACTATGGCTACACCTTC. This translates into CASRTDLNNYGYTF. Filled out from reference TRBV5-1 and TRBJ1-2, the complete variable domain reads KAGVTQTPRYLIKTRGQQVTLSCSPISGHRSVSWYQQTPGQGLQFLFEYFSETQRNKGNFPGRFSGRQFSNSRSEMNVSTLELGDSALYLCASRTDLNNYGYTFGSGTRLTVV.

The chain recombines TRBV5-1 with TRBJ2-1; D could derive from TRBD1 or TRBD2 (5 bases each). This CDR3 region has 15 residues. Germline loops: CDR1 SGHRS, CDR2 YFSETQ. Trimming shortened V by 5 bases and J by 2 bases, and 14 bases separated the two germline ends. Written as DNA, the CDR3 is TGCGCCAGCAGTTCGTCCGGGACGGCCTACAATGAGCAGTTCTTC. This codes for CASSSSGTAYNEQFF. Full variable domain (missing parts from reference TRBV5-1 and TRBJ2-1): KAGVTQTPRYLIKTRGQQVTLSCSPISGHRSVSWYQQTPGQGLQFLFEYFSETQRNKGNFPGRFSGRQFSNSRSEMNVSTLELGDSALYLCASSSSGTAYNEQFFGPGTRLTVL.

This sequence joins TRBV6-6 and TRBJ1-2, with a tentative D call TRBD1 (6 bases). Trimming left V 2 bases short and J 8 bases short, with 15 bases between. CDR3 size: 14 residues. Germline V gives CDR1 MNHNY, CDR2 SVGAGI (reference sequence). The CDR3 DNA reads TGTGCCAGCAGTTACGAGGGGAGGGGGACGGGCTACACCTTC. This encodes CASSYEGRGTGYTF.

This chain links TRBV6-5 with TRBJ2-2; TRBD1 agrees at 9 bases. The CDR3 contains 15 residues. In germline, CDR1 is MNHEY, CDR2 SVGAGI. With 8 bases clipped from V and 6 bases from J, the junction kept 10 bases outside the gene matches. Here the CDR3 DNA reads TGTGCCAGCTCCACGGGACAGGGTATTTCCGGGGAGCTGTTTTTT. It yields the protein CASSTGQGISGELFF.

The rearrangement links TRBV6-1 to TRBJ2-6, with D hard to call. The germline gives CDR1 MNHNS, CDR2 SASEGT. V was pared by 0 bases and J by 2 bases, with 20 bases between. The CDR3 is made up of 20 amino acids. The CDR3 DNA is TGTGCCAGCAGTGAAGCCCTCGGACGCCCGAGTGAAGCTGGGGCCAACGTCCTGACTTTC. The encoded protein is CASSEALGRPSEAGANVLTF.

The chain uses TRBV5-8 and TRBJ1-2, with D possibly TRBD1 on 5 matching bases. Germline V CDR1 and CDR2: SGHTS, YDEGEE. CDR3 size: 14 residues. The V and J ends lost 0 bases and 8 bases respectively, with 14 bases between them. Here the CDR3 reads CASSLVQGSGGYTF. The CDR3 nucleotides are TGTGCCAGCAGCTTGGTCCAGGGATCGGGGGGCTACACCTTC.

The sample holds a few counts of this clone. The J gene is TRBJ1-5, the V gene TRBV15; D not certain. The germline V gene has CDR1 LNHNV and CDR2 YYDKDF (reference sequence). The CDR3 spans 17 residues. V shed 3 bases and J shed 0 bases, with 15 bases lying between them. CDR3 sequence reads: CATSSLRGLASNQPQHF. CDR3 DNA: TGTGCCACCAGCAGCTTGCGGGGTTTAGCTAGCAATCAGCCCCAGCATTTT.

The J gene is TRBJ1-4, the V gene TRBV5-5; D is ambiguous. The CDR3 spans 14 residues. V lost 3 bases, J lost 6 bases, and 12 bases lay in between. Germline CDR1 is SGHKS and CDR2 is YYEKEE (reference sequence). The DNA of the CDR3 is TGTGCCAGCAGCTCCGAGCTGCATGATGAAAAACTGTTTTTT. The encoded protein is CASSSELHDEKLFF.

This chain connects TRBV12-3 or TRBV12-4 to TRBJ2-3; D unclear. The ends were cut back, 7 bases at V and 1 base at J, with 9 bases in the middle. The CDR3 spans 13 residues. CDR3 loop: CASTLTGTDTQYF. CDR3 nucleotide sequence: TGTGCCAGCACCCTTACTGGCACAGATACGCAGTATTTT.

The chain is built from TRBV7-2 and TRBJ1-6; D is unclear. V was shortened by 7 bases and J by 10 bases, with 11 bases between the two germline ends. This CDR3 spans 12 amino acids. In germline, CDR1 is SGHTA, CDR2 FQGNSA. The CDR3 reads CASTKGESPLHF. CDR3 bases: TGTGCCAGCACCAAGGGAGAATCACCCCTCCACTTT. Filled out from reference TRBV7-2 and TRBJ1-6, the complete variable domain reads GAGVSQSPSNKVTEKGKDVELRCDPISGHTALYWYRQSLGQGLEFLIYFQGNSAPDKSGLPSDRFSAERTGGSVSTLTIQRTQQEDSAVYLCASTKGESPLHFGNGTRLTVT.

The gene calls are TRBV18 and TRBJ2-5; D call uncertain. V shed 3 bases and J shed 2 bases, with 4 bases lying between them. Germline assignment: CDR1 KGHSH and CDR2 LQKENI. The CDR3 consists of 12 residues. CDR3 DNA: TGTGCCAGCTCACCGGGACAAGAGACCCAGTACTTC. Translating gives CASSPGQETQYF.

CDR3 DNA: TGTGCCAGTAGTTCGACTAGCGGGTGGGAAGAGACCCAGTACTTC. It codes for CASSSTSGWEETQYF. The rearrangement uses TRBV19 and TRBJ2-5; TRBD2 matches 10 bases. The trim removed 5 bases at V and 3 bases at J, leaving 6 bases unmatched. CDR1 and CDR2 (germline): LNHDA, SQIVND (reference sequence). CDR3 size: 15 residues.

The V call is TRBV4-2, the J call TRBJ1-2; tentative D call: TRBD1 (5 bases). This CDR3 has 15 amino acids. The V gene's germline CDR1 is LGHNA and CDR2 YNFKEQ. V lost 4 bases and J lost 8, with 20 bases in between. The CDR3 spells CASSPGVDQAGGYTF. DNA of the CDR3: TGTGCCAGCAGCCCGGGGGTAGACCAAGCGGGAGGCTACACCTTC.

The J gene is TRBJ2-3, the V gene TRBV7-2, with D possibly matching TRBD2 (6 bases). The CDR3 is made up of 16 amino acids. The V end was cut by 0 bases, the J end by 6 bases, with 16 bases between. CDR1 is SGHTA, CDR2 FQGNSA, per germline. The CDR3 bases are TGTGCCAGCAGCTTAGCGCCCCCGGACTACGCGGATACGCAGTATTTT. Translated, it gives CASSLAPPDYADTQYF. The variable domain in full, with the rest retrieved from reference TRBV7-2 and TRBJ2-3, is GAGVSQSPSNKVTEKGKDVELRCDPISGHTALYWYRQSLGQGLEFLIYFQGNSAPDKSGLPSDRFSAERTGGSVSTLTIQRTQQEDSAVYLCASSLAPPDYADTQYFGPGTRLTVL.

V is TRBV5-1 and J is TRBJ1-3; perhaps TRBD1 as D (5 bases). The germline V gene encodes CDR1 SGHRS and CDR2 YFSETQ. V lost 0 bases, J lost 2 bases, and 6 bases lay in between. The length of the CDR3 is 14 residues. Here the CDR3 reads CASSLVGAGNTIYF. Here the CDR3 DNA reads TGCGCCAGCAGCTTGGTAGGGGCTGGAAACACCATATATTTT.

The V gene is TRBV3-1 (or the pseudogene TRBV3-2), the J gene TRBJ2-1; D is possibly TRBD2 (6 bases). V was shortened by 0 bases and J by 10 bases, with 10 bases between the two germline ends. The CDR3 runs 13 residues. The germline V gene encodes CDR1 LGHDT and CDR2 YNNKEL (reference sequence). CDR3 in amino acids: CASSQDVSGEQFF. The CDR3 region has the DNA TGTGCCAGCAGCCAAGACGTCAGCGGGGAGCAGTTCTTC.